This T cell receptor beta chain was identified during a study of cytomegalovirus exposure and HLA in healthy donors. Study-wide findings and caveats: Later analysis showed most CMV-associated TCR beta chains appearing HLA-restricted. In a later analysis, TCR beta V- and J-gene trimming was associated with a missense DCLRE1C variant.

CDR1 is MNHNS, CDR2 SASEGT, per germline. The CDR3 loop spans 12 amino acids. In regard to this clone: Its antigen remains unidentified.

Primers included in the PCR were 60 Vbeta and 13 Jbeta primers. The data were produced by immunoSEQ multiplex PCR, yet TCRdb's version contains in-frame clones alone and is incomplete. Found here are 150,000 to 200,000 clones, roughly 83% of them singletons; the top ten hold 0.25% to 0.3%. This TCR was sampled from a boy between 10 and 17 years old in good health and CMV-seronegative. V is TRBV6-1 and J is TRBJ2-5; D gene uncertain. The end of the DNA fits TRBJ2-7 better, so the J call may be wrong. The specimen sequenced was PBMCs. The CDR3 DNA is TGTGCCAGCTTTACAGTATCCTACGAGCAGTACTTC. Translating it yields CASFTVSYEQYF.